This TCR beta chain was found in a study of blood T cell repertoires in COVID-19 (dated by TCRdb to the early 2020s). Background for the entire study: The collaborator samples originated in the United States, Italy and Spain and spanned the acute and convalescent phases of COVID-19. The samples were drawn from the first 160 participants of the ongoing ImmuneRACE study and from some 1,300 subjects provided by 6 global collaborators. A de-identified subject ID, COVID-19 status, age in years and sex were almost always included in the sample metadata. The prospective study material was composed of cDNA or gDNA derived from T cells, B-cell-depleted T cells, or PBMCs. The repertoires were made available in a free public database intended to serve as a resource for research on the immune response to SARS-CoV-2. The dataset comprised deeply sampled blood TCRbeta repertoires from subjects exposed to, actively infected with, or recovered from COVID-19. Where available, HLA class I and class II types were taken from metadata supplied by the sample provider and were not determined by assay-based typing.

Study-wide conclusions, independent of this receptor: The amount of clinical and demographic metadata varied by source and participant and was provided uncurated.

Cut back by 0 bases and 3 bases, the V and J ends lie 8 bases apart. The germline V gene provides CDR1 MNHEY and CDR2 SVGAGI. The cysteine opens and the phenylalanine closes a CDR3 of 14 amino acids. Only the CDR3 DNA stays, 42 bases, in frame from base 1. Comments on this clone: The antigen this receptor binds is unknown. The input lacks base qualities; no much larger clone sits a single base away.

At one collaborating source in Seattle, patients were enrolled during active infection and were followed longitudinally through the course of disease. The collaborating institutions used their own protocols to collect whole blood in K2EDTA tubes. For TCRbeta analysis, collaborators shipped samples in one of three forms: frozen whole blood, isolated PBMCs, or DNA extracted from either of those sample types. TCRbeta CDR3 regions were amplified from genomic DNA using the immunoSEQ Assay, a bias-controlled multiplex PCR. In the authors' own workflow: The number of nucleated cells in each sample was estimated from the amplification of reference gene primers within the assay. To quantify the absolute abundance of each unique TCRbeta CDR3 rearrangement, sequence reads were collapsed and filtered. For each sample, productive Simpson clonality was calculated as the square root of Simpson's diversity index across productive rearrangements. In TCRdb, the immuneACCESS table is reduced to in-frame sequences with V and J assigned. These tables do not hold every clone; where another copy was compared, an unresolved V gene accounts for under half, and the others remain unexplained. V, J and clone size reflect that table, while D and trimming were determined from the DNA. The sample has approximately 120,000 clones on record, roughly 90% of them singletons. Roughly 2% of the sample comes from the top ten.

Sequenced: peripheral blood. The TCR sequence derives from a man in his fifties or sixties with COVID-19, enrolled during active disease. The V and J genes are TRBV6-5 and TRBJ1-2; a confident D gene designation cannot be given. This receptor carries the CDR3 CASSYSYEHYGYTF. Read as DNA, the sequence is TGTGCCAGCAGTTACTCGTACGAGCACTATGGCTACACCTTC.